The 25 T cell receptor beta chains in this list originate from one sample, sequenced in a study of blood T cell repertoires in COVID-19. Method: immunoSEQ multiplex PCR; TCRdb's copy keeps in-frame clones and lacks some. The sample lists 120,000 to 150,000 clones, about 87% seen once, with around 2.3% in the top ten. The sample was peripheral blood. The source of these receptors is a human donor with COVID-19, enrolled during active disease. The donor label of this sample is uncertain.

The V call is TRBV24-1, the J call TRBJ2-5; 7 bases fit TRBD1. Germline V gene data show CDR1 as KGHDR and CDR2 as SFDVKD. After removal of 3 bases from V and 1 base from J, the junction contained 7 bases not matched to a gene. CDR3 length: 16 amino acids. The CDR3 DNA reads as TGTGCCACCAGTGATGCCAGGGGGACCCTCCAAGAGACCCAGTACTTC. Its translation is CATSDARGTLQETQYF.

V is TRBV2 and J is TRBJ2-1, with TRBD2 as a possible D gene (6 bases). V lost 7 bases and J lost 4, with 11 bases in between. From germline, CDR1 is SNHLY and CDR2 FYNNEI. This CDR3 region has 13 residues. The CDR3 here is CASTIAEYNEQFF. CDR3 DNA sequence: TGTGCCAGCACGATAGCGGAATACAATGAGCAGTTCTTC.

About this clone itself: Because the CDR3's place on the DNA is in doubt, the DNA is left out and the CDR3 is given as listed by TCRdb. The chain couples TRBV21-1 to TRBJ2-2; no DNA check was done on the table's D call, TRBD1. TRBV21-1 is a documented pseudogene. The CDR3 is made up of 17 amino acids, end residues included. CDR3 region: CASSKSKPGQTPGSCFF.

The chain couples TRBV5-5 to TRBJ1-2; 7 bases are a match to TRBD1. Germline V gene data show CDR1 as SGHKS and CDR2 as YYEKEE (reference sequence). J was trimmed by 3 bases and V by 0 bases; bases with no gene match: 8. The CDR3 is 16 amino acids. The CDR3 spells CASSLVVGTDHYGYTF. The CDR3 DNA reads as TGTGCCAGCAGCTTGGTTGTTGGGACAGACCACTATGGCTACACCTTC.

This CDR3 reads CASSPGEGQGADEQYF. CDR3 nucleotides: TGCGCCAGCAGCCCAGGAGAGGGACAGGGGGCGGACGAGCAGTACTTC. The chain is built from TRBV5-1 and TRBJ2-7; 12 bases map to TRBD1. The CDR3 contains 16 residues. Germline CDR1 is SGHRS and CDR2 is YFSETQ. The V and J ends lost 4 bases and 5 bases, in that order; junction bases with no gene match: 10.

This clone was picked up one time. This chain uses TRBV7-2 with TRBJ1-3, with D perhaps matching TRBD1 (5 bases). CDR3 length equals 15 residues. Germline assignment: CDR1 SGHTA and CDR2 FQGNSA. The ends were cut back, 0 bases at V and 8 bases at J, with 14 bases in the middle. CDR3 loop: CASSLAGLQDDTIYF. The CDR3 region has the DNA TGTGCCAGCAGCTTAGCGGGACTTCAAGACGACACCATATATTTT.

As DNA, the CDR3 is TGTGCCAGCAGCCCCTGGGGGGGTCGGGACTCACCCCTCCACTTT. Its translation: CASSPWGGRDSPLHF. V usage is TRBV7-3 and J usage is TRBJ1-6; D is possibly TRBD1 (5 bases). CDR3 size: 15 residues. V was clipped by 5 bases and J by 10 bases, with 18 bases between them. Germline V gives CDR1 SGHTA, CDR2 FQGTGA. Complete variable domain (other parts from reference TRBV7-3 and TRBJ1-6): GAGVSQTPSNKVTEKGKYVELRCDPISGHTALYWYRQSLGQGPEFLIYFQGTGAADDSGLPNDRFFAVRPEGSVSTLKIQRTERGDSAVYLCASSPWGGRDSPLHFGNGTRLTVT.

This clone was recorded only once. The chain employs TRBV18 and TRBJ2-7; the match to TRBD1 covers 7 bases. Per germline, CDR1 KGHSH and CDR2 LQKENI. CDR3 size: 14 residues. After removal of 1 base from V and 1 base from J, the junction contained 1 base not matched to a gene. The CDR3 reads CASSPQGQSYEQYF. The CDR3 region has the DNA TGTGCCAGCTCACCACAGGGACAGTCCTACGAGCAGTACTTC. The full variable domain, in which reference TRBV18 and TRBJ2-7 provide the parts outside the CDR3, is NAGVMQNPRHLVRRRGQEARLRCSPMKGHSHVYWYRQLPEEGLKFMVYLQKENIIDESGMPKERFSAEFPKEGPSILRIQQVVRGDSAAYFCASSPQGQSYEQYFGPGTRLTVT.

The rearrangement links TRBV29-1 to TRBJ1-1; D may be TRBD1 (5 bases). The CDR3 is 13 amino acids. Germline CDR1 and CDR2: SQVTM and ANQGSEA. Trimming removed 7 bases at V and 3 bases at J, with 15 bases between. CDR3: CSAAGWGDTEAFF. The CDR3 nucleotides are TGCAGCGCCGCAGGGTGGGGTGACACTGAAGCTTTCTTT. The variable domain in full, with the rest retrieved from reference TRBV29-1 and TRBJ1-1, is SAVISQKPSRDICQRGTSLTIQCQVDSQVTMMFWYRQQPGQSLTLIATANQGSEATYESGFVIDKFPISRPNLTFSTLTVSNMSPEDSSIYLCSAAGWGDTEAFFGQGTRLTVV.

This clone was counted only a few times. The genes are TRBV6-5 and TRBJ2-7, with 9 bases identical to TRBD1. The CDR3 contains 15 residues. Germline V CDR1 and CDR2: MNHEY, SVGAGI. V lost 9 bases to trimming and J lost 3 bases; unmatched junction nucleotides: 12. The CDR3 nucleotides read TGTGCCAGTTCCCCGCGGGACAGGGATGACTACGAGCAGTACTTC. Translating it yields CASSPRDRDDYEQYF.

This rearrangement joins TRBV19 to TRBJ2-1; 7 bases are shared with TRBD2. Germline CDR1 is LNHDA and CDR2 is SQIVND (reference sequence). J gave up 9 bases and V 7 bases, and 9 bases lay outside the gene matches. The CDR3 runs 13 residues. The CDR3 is CASNTHPGGEQFF. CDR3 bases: TGTGCCAGTAACACCCACCCGGGAGGTGAGCAGTTCTTC.

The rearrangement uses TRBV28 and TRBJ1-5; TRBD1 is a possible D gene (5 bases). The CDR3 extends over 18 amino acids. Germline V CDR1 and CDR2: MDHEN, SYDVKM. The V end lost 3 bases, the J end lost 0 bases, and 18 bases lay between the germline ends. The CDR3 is CASSFVPPDIYSNQPQHF. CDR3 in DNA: TGTGCCAGCAGTTTTGTGCCGCCGGACATATATAGCAATCAGCCCCAGCATTTT. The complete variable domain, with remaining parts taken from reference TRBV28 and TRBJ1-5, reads DVKVTQSSRYLVKRTGEKVFLECVQDMDHENMFWYRQDPGLGLRLIYFSYDVKMKEKGDIPEGYSVSREKKERFSLILESASTNQTSMYLCASSFVPPDIYSNQPQHFGDGTRLSIL.

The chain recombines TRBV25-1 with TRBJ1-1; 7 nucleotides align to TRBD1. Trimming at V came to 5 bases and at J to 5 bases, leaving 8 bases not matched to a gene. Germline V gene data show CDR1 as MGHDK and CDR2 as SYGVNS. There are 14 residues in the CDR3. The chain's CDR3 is CASSPRQGGTEAFF. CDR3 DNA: TGTGCCAGCAGTCCACGACAGGGAGGAACTGAAGCTTTCTTT.

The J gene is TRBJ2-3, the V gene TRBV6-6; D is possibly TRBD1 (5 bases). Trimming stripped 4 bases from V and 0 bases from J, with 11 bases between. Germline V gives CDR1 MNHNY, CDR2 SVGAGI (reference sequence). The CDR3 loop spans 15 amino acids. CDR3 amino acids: CASSLQDLSTDTQYF. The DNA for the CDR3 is TGTGCCAGCAGTTTACAGGATTTAAGCACAGATACGCAGTATTTT.

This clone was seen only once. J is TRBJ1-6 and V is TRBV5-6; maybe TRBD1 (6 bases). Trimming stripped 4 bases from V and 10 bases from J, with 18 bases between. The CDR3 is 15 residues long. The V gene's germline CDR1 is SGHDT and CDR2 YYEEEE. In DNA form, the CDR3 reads TGTGCCAGCAGCCTCTTGAGCGGGGGCGTCTCACCCCTCCACTTT. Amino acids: CASSLLSGGVSPLHF.

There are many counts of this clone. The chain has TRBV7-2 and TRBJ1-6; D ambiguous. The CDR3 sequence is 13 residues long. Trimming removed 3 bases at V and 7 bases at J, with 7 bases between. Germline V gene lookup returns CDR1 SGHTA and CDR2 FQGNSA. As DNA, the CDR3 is TGTGCCAGCAGCTTGGGCCCAAATTCACCCCTCCACTTT. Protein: CASSLGPNSPLHF. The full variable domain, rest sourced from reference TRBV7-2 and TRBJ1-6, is GAGVSQSPSNKVTEKGKDVELRCDPISGHTALYWYRQSLGQGLEFLIYFQGNSAPDKSGLPSDRFSAERTGGSVSTLTIQRTQQEDSAVYLCASSLGPNSPLHFGNGTRLTVT.

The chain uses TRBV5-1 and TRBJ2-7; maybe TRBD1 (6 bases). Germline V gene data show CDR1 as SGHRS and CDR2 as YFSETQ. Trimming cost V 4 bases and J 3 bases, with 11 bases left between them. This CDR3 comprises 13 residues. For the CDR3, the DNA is TGCGCCAGCAGCCCCGGGACAAACTACGAGCAGTACTTC. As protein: CASSPGTNYEQYF.

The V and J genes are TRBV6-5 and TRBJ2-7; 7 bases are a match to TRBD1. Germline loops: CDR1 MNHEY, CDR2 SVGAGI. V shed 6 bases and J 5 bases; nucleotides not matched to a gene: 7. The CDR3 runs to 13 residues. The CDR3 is CASRPTGVNEQYF. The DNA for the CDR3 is TGTGCCAGCAGGCCCACAGGGGTCAACGAGCAGTACTTC.

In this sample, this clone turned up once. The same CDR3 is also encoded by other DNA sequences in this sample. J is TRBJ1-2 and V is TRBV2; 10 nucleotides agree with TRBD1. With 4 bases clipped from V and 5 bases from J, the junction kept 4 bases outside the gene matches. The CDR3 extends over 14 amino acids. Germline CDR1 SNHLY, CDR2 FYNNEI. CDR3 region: CASSGQGAEYGYTF. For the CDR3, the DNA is TGTGCCAGCAGTGGACAGGGGGCGGAATATGGCTACACCTTC. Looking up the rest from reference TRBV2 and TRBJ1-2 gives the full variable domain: EPEVTQTPSHQVTQMGQEVILRCVPISNHLYFYWYRQILGQKVEFLVSFYNNEISEKSEIFDDQFSVERPDGSNFTLKIRSTKLEDSAMYFCASSGQGAEYGYTFGSGTRLTVV.

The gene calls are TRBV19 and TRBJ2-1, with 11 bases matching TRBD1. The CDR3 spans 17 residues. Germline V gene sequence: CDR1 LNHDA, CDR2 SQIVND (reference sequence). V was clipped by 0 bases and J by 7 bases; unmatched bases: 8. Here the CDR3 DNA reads TGTGCCAGTAGTATAGACTCCGGGACAGGGGGGGAGAATGAGCAGTTCTTC. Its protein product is CASSIDSGTGGENEQFF.

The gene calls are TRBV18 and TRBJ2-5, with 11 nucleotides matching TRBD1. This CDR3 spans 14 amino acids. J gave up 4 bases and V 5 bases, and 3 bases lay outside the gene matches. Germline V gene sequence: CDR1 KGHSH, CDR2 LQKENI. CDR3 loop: CASSVGTGGETQYF. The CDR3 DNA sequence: TGTGCCAGCTCAGTCGGGACAGGGGGAGAGACCCAGTACTTC.

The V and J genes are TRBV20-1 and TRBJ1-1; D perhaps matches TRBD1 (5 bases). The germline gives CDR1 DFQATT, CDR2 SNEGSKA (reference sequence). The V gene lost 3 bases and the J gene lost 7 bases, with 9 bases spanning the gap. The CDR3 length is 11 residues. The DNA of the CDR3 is TGCAGTGCTAGGGGGCCAGGTGAAGCTTTCTTT. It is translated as CSARGPGEAFF.

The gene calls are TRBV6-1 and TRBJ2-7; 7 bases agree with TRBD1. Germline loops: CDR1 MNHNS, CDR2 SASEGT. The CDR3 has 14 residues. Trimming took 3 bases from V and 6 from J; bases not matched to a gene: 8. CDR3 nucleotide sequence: TGTGCCAGCAGTGAGAGGGGGCCGGTCTCCGAGCAGTACTTC. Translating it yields CASSERGPVSEQYF.

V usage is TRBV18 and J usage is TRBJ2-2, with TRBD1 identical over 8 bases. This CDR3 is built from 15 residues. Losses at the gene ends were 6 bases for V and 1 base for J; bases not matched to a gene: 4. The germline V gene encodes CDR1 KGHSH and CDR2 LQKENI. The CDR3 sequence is CASSPGTGNTGELFF. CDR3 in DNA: TGTGCCAGCTCCCCCGGGACAGGGAACACCGGGGAGCTGTTTTTT.

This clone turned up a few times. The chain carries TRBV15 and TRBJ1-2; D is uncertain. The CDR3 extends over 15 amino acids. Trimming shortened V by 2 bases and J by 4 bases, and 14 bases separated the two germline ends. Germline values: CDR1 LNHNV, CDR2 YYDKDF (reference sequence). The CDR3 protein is CATSRNLGSSYGYTF. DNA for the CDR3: TGTGCCACCAGCAGAAACCTAGGGAGTTCCTATGGCTACACCTTC.